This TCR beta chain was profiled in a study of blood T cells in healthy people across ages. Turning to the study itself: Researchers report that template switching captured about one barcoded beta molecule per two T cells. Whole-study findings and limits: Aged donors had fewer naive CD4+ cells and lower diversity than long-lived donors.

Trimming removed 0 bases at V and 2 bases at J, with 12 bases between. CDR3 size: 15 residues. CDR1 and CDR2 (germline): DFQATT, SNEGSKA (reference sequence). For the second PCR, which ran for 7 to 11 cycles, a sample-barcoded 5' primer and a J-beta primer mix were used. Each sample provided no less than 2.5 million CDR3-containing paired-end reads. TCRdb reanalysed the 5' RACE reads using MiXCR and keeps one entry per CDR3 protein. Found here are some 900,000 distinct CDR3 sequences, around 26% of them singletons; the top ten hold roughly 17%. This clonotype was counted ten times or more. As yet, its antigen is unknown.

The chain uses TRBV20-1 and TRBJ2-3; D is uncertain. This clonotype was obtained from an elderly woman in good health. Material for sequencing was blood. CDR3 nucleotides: TGCAGTGCTAGAGATTTCGTGGGTTTCACAGATACGCAGTATTTT. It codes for CSARDFVGFTDTQYF.